The clone carrying this T cell receptor (beta chain) showed up many times. The time point is: sample taken at primary tumor resection. TCR cDNA molecules each had a unique molecular identifier. Using its own MiXCR run on the 5' RACE reads, TCRdb lists one record per CDR3 protein. Here the sample spans 40,000 to 45,000 distinct CDR3 sequences, around 13% being singletons. The data are from a study of spatial heterogeneity in lung cancer. Germline values: CDR1 SQVTM, CDR2 ANQGSEA. This CDR3 is 14 amino acids long. The V and J ends lost 7 bases and 3 bases, in that order; junction bases with no gene match: 9.

This sequence was found in a male donor with early-stage non-small cell lung cancer. The V call is TRBV29-1, the J call TRBJ2-7; 10 nucleotides line up with TRBD1. The starting material was PBMCs, obtained at surgery. The CDR3 region is CSAATGTGVYEQYF. CDR3 coding DNA: TGCAGCGCCGCGACCGGGACAGGGGTCTACGAGCAGTACTTC.